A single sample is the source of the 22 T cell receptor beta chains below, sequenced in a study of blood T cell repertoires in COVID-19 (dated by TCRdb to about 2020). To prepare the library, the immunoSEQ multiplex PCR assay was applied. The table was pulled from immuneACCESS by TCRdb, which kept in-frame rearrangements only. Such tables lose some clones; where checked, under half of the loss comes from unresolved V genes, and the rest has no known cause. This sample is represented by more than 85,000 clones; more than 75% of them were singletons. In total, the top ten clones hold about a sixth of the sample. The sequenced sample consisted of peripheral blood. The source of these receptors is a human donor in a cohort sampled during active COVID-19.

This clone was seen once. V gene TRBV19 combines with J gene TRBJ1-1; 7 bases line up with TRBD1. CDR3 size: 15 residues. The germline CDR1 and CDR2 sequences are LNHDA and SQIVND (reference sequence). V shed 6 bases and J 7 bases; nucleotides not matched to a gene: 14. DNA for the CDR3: TGTGCCAGTAGCCCTTCTCGGGTGGCAGGGGGTGAAGCTTTCTTT. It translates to CASSPSRVAGGEAFF.

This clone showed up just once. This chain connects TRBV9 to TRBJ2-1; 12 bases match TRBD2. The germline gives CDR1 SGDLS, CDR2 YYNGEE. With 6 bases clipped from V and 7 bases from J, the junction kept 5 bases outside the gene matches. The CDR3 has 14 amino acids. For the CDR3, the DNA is TGTGCCAGCACTAGCGGGGGGGTTAGTAATGAGCAGTTCTTC. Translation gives CASTSGGVSNEQFF.

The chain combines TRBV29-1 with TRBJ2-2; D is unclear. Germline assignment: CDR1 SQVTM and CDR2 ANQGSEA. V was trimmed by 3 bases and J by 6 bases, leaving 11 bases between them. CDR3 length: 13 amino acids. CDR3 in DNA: TGCAGCGTTGAGGTCGTACGGGCCGGGGAGCTGTTTTTT. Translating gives CSVEVVRAGELFF.

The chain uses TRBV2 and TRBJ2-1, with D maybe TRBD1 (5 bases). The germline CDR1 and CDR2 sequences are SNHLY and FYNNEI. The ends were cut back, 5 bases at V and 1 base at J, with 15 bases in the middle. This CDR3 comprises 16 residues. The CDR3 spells CASSWFGQGSYNEQFF. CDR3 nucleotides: TGTGCCAGCAGTTGGTTTGGGCAGGGTTCCTACAATGAGCAGTTCTTC.

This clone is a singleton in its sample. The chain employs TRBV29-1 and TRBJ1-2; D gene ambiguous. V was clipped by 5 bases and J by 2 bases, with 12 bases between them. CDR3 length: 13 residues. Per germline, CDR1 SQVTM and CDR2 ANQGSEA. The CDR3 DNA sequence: TGCAGCGTTAATGGCAGGCCCAACTATGGCTACACCTTC. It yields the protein CSVNGRPNYGYTF. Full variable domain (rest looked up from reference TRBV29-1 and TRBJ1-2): SAVISQKPSRDICQRGTSLTIQCQVDSQVTMMFWYRQQPGQSLTLIATANQGSEATYESGFVIDKFPISRPNLTFSTLTVSNMSPEDSSIYLCSVNGRPNYGYTFGSGTRLTVV.

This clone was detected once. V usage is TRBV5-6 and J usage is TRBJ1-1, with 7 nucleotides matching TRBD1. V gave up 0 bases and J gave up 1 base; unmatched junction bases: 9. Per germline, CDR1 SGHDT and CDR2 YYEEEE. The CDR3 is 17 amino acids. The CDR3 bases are TGTGCCAGCAGCTTGGCGTTTGACGGGACAGCGAACACTGAAGCTTTCTTT. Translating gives CASSLAFDGTANTEAFF.

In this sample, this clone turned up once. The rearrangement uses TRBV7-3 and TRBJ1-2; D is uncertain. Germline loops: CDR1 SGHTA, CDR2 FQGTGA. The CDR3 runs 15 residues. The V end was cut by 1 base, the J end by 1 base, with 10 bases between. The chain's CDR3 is CASSLSALGNYGYTF. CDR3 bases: TGTGCCAGCAGCTTAAGCGCCCTTGGTAACTATGGCTACACCTTC.

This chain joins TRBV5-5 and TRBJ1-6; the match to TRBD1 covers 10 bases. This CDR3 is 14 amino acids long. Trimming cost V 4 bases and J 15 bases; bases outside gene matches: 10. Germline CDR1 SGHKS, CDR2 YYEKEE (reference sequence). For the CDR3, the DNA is TGTGCCAGCAGCAGGGGGGGGACAGGGGCCCTCCTCCACTTT. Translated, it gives CASSRGGTGALLHF.

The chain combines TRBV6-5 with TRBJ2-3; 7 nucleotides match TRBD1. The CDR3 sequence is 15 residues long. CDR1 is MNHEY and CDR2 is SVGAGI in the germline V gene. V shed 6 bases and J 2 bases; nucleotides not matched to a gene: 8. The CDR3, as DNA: TGTGCCAGCAGCTCCGGACAGGCCACCACAGATACGCAGTATTTT. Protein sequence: CASSSGQATTDTQYF.

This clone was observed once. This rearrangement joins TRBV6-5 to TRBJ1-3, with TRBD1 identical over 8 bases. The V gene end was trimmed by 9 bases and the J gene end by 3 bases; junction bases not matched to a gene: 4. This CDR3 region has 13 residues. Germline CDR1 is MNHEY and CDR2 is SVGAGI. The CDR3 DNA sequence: TGTGCCAGGACAGGGGAGGGTGGAAACACCATATATTTT. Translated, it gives CARTGEGGNTIYF.

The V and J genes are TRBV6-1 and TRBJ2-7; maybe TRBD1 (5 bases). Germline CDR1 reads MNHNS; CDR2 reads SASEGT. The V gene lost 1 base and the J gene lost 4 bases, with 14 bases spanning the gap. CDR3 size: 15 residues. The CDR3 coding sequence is TGTGCCAGCAGTGAAGTAAGAATAACAGGTTACGAGCAGTACTTC. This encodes CASSEVRITGYEQYF.

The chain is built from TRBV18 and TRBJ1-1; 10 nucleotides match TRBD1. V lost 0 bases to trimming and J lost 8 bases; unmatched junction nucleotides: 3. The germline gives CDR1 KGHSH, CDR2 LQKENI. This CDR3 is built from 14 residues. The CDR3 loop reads CASSPPGQGIEAFF. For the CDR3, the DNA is TGTGCCAGCTCACCACCGGGACAGGGGATAGAAGCTTTCTTT. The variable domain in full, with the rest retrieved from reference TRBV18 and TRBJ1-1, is NAGVMQNPRHLVRRRGQEARLRCSPMKGHSHVYWYRQLPEEGLKFMVYLQKENIIDESGMPKERFSAEFPKEGPSILRIQQVVRGDSAAYFCASSPPGQGIEAFFGQGTRLTVV.

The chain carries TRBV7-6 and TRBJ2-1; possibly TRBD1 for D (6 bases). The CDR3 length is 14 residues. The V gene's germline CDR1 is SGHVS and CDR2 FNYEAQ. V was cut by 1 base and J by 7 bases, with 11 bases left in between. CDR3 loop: CASSLGQAWNEQFF. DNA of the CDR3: TGTGCCAGCAGCTTAGGACAGGCCTGGAATGAGCAGTTCTTC.

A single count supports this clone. CDR3 in amino acids: CASSTAGQGKGNTIYF. Here the CDR3 DNA reads TGCGCCAGCAGCACCGCGGGACAGGGGAAGGGAAACACCATATATTTT. The chain couples TRBV5-1 to TRBJ1-3, with TRBD1 identical over 10 bases. The trim removed 4 bases at V and 4 bases at J, leaving 8 bases unmatched. Germline CDR1 reads SGHRS; CDR2 reads YFSETQ. The CDR3 covers 16 residues.

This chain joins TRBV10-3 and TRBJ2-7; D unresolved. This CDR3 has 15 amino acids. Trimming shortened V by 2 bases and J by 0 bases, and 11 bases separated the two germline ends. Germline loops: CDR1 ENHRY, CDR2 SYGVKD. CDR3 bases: TGTGCCATCAGTGAGGCCCAGAGGAACTCCTACGAGCAGTACTTC. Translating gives CAISEAQRNSYEQYF.

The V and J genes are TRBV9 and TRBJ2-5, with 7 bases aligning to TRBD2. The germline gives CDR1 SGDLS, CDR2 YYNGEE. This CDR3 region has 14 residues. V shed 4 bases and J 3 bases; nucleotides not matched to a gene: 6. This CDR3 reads CASSPGGFKETQYF. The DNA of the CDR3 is TGTGCCAGCAGCCCCGGGGGGTTTAAAGAGACCCAGTACTTC.

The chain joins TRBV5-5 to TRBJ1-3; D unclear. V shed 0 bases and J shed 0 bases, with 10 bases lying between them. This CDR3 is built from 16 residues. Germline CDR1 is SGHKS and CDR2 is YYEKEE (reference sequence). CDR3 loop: CASSLAAAASGNTIYF. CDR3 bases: TGTGCCAGCAGCTTGGCGGCGGCAGCCTCTGGAAACACCATATATTTT.

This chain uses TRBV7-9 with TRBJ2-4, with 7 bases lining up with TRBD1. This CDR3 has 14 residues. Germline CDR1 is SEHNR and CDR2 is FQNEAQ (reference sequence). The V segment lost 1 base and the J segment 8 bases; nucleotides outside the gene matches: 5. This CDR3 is CASSLGDRVDIQYF. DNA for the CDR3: TGTGCCAGCAGCTTAGGAGACAGGGTCGACATTCAGTACTTC. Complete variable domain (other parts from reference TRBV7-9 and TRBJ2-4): DTGVSQNPRHKITKRGQNVTFRCDPISEHNRLYWYRQTLGQGPEFLTYFQNEAQLEKSRLLSDRFSAERPKGSFSTLEIQRTEQGDSAMYLCASSLGDRVDIQYFGAGTRLSVL.

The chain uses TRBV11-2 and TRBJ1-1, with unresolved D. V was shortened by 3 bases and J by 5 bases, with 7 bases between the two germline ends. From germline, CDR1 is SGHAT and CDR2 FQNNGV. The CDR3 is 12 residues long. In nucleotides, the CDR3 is TGTGCCAGCAGCTTCTCGTATACTGAAGCTTTCTTT. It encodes CASSFSYTEAFF.

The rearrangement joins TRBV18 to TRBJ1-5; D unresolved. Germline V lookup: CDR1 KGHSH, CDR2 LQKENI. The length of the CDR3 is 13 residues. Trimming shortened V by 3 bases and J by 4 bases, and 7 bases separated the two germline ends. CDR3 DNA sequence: TGTGCCAGCTCACCGGGCATGAATCAGCCCCAGCATTTT. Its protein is CASSPGMNQPQHF.

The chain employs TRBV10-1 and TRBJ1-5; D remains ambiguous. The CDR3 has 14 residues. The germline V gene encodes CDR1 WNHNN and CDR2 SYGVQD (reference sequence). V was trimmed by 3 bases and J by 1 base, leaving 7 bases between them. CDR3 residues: CASSDSQSNQPQHF. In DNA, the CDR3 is TGCGCCAGCAGTGATAGCCAAAGCAATCAGCCCCAGCATTTT.

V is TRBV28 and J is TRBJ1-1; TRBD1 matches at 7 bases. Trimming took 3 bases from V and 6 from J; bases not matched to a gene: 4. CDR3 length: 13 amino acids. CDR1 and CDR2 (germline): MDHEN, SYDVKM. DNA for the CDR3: TGTGCCAGCAGTTTGAGGGGGCTGGCTGAAGCTTTCTTT. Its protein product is CASSLRGLAEAFF.